This TCR beta chain was sequenced in a study of blood T cell repertoires in COVID-19. Study information: The analysed material was cDNA or gDNA that came from T cells, B-cell-depleted T cells, or PBMCs.

The method was immunoSEQ multiplex PCR; TCRdb's version includes in-frame clones alone and lacks a portion of them. There are about 40,000 clones in the sample; around 83% occur only once, and more than 20% lies in the top ten. The length of the CDR3 is 14 residues. Looked up from germline, CDR1 is MDHEN and CDR2 is SYDVKM. The trim removed 5 bases at V and 5 bases at J, leaving 5 bases unmatched. The sample taken for sequencing was peripheral blood. This clonotype originated in a human donor with acute or convalescent COVID-19. The donor label of this sample is uncertain. This chain links TRBV28 with TRBJ2-5, with 10 bases aligning to TRBD2. CDR3: CASSTSGNGETQYF. The CDR3 DNA sequence: TGTGCCAGCAGTACTAGCGGGAACGGGGAGACCCAGTACTTC.